This TCR beta chain was obtained from a study of T cell repertoires in cytomegalovirus infection. Study-wide context: TCR beta signatures that were public indicated CMV infection and matching HLA type. Study-level results: Ex vivo, HLA-C-restricted CMV-specific TCR beta clonotypes prevailed over the rest of the response.

V shed 1 base and J shed 5 bases, with 14 bases lying between them. This CDR3 spans 15 amino acids. The germline CDR1 and CDR2 sequences are MGHRA and YSYEKL. MiXCR, run by TCRdb on the reads, gives a single entry per CDR3 protein. The top ten clones hold roughly 80% of a sample with under 90,000 distinct CDR3 sequences, approximately 22% of them seen once. As for this clonotype: Its antigen is unknown.

Sequencing input: PBMCs, sequenced either directly or after in vitro stimulation (not recorded which). The sequence was obtained from a human donor in good health (CMV status not recorded). Some clones in this sample may be carry-over from other donors' samples. The rearrangement uses TRBV4-1 and TRBJ1-1; tentatively, D is TRBD1 (5 bases). In DNA form, the CDR3 reads TGCGCCAGCAGCCAAGTACCAGGGAGGGAGACTGAAGCTTTCTTT. This sequence encodes CASSQVPGRETEAFF.